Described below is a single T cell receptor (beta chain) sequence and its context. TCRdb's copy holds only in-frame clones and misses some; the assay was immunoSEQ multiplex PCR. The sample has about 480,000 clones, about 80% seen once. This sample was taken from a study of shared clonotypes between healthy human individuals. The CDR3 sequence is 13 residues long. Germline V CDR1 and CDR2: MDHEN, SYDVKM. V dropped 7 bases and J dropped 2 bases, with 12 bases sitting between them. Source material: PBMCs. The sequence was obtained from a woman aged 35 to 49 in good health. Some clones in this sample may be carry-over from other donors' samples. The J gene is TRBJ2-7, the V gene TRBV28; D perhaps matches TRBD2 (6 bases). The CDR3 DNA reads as TGTGCCAGCACCCCCGGGGGAGCCTACGAGCAGTACTTC. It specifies CASTPGGAYEQYF.